Listed below are T cell receptor beta chains from one sample, sequenced in a study of blood T cell repertoires in COVID-19. TCRdb keeps only in-frame clones here, not all; method: immunoSEQ multiplex PCR. The sample records roughly 260,000 clones, about nine tenths being singletons. The sequenced material came from PBMCs or T cells enriched from blood (not recorded which). The receptors come from a woman in her 30s with acute COVID-19. The CDR3 runs from the conserved cysteine through the conserved F or W. D genes are given only for firm matches. Rows may omit the clone size; those that give it use once, few, many or a size class.

d_gene	j_gene	v_gene	abundance	CDR3aa	CDR3nt
.	TRBJ1-1	TRBV7-2	.	CASSVAPGNTEAFF	TGTGCCAGCAGCGTAGCACCCGGGAACACTGAAGCTTTCTTT
.	TRBJ1-2	TRBV28	.	CASTTAGFWGYTF	TGTGCCAGCACGACTGCGGGGTTCTGGGGCTACACCTTC
.	TRBJ2-7	TRBV7-2	.	CASSLVLAEQYF	TGTGCCAGCAGCTTAGTGCTAGCGGAGCAGTACTTC
TRBD1	TRBJ1-1	TRBV5-1	.	CASSFEQGSAEAFF	TGCGCCAGCAGCTTTGAACAGGGGAGCGCTGAAGCTTTCTTT
.	TRBJ2-3	TRBV2	.	CASSDSRGRTDTQYF	TGTGCCAGCAGTGATAGCCGAGGGCGGACAGATACGCAGTATTTT
TRBD2	TRBJ2-1	TRBV2	.	CASSEGSGGYNEQFF	TGTGCCAGCAGTGAAGGCAGCGGGGGTTACAATGAGCAGTTCTTC
.	TRBJ1-3	TRBV9	.	CASSVGDIGNTIYF	TGTGCCAGCAGCGTCGGGGACATAGGAAACACCATATATTTT
.	TRBJ2-7	TRBV6-1	.	CASSEGLHPRDEQYF	TGTGCCAGCAGTGAAGGCTTACACCCGCGGGACGAGCAGTACTTC
.	TRBJ1-4	TRBV5-1	.	CASSDSYNERLFF	TGCGCCAGCAGTGACAGCTATAATGAAAGGCTGTTTTTT
.	TRBJ1-2	TRBV27	.	CASRTSKYGYTF	TGTGCCAGCAGGACATCCAAATATGGCTACACCTTC
TRBD1	TRBJ1-6	TRBV28	.	CASNLQGAFYSPLHF	TGTGCCAGCAACCTACAGGGGGCGTTTTATTCACCCCTCCACTTT
.	TRBJ1-6	TRBV2	.	CASTSFAGSSYNSPLHF	TGTGCCAGCACCTCTTTTGCCGGGAGCTCCTATAATTCACCCCTCCACTTT
.	TRBJ1-6	TRBV3-1/TRBV3-2	.	CASSLGRTLHF	TGTGCCAGCAGCCTTGGGCGCACCCTCCACTTT
.	TRBJ1-4	TRBV18	.	CASSPPGVGEKLFF	TGTGCCAGCTCACCACCAGGGGTAGGAGAAAAACTGTTTTTT
.	TRBJ2-5	TRBV5-1	.	CASTQPPEETQYF	TGCGCCAGTACCCAACCGCCAGAAGAGACCCAGTACTTC
TRBD1	TRBJ1-2	TRBV10-3	.	CAIKEGQQIFYGYTF	TGTGCCATCAAGGAGGGACAGCAGATTTTCTATGGCTACACCTTC
.	TRBJ1-6	TRBV6-5	once	CASSYSKHAMGPLHF	TGTGCCAGCAGTTACTCGAAACACGCCATGGGCCCCCTCCACTTT
.	TRBJ2-7	TRBV5-6	once	CASSLHEPNYEQYF	TGTGCCAGCAGCTTACACGAACCCAACTACGAGCAGTACTTC
.	TRBJ2-5	TRBV28	once	CASTSGGETQYF	TGTGCCAGCACTAGTGGGGGGGAGACCCAGTACTTC
.	TRBJ1-2	TRBV19	.	CASIDRRTNYGYTF	TGTGCCAGTATTGACAGGCGTACCAACTATGGCTACACCTTC
.	TRBJ1-5	TRBV28	once	CASSSPRTPNNQPQHF	TGTGCCAGCAGTTCCCCACGGACACCTAATAATCAGCCCCAGCATTTT
.	TRBJ2-2	TRBV7-9	.	CASSLGETNTGELFF	TGTGCCAGCAGCTTAGGGGAGACAAATACCGGGGAGCTGTTTTTT
.	TRBJ1-1	TRBV7-9	.	CASSRGEGTEAFF	TGTGCCAGCAGCCGGGGGGAGGGCACTGAAGCTTTCTTT
TRBD2	TRBJ2-1	TRBV6-2/TRBV6-3	few	CASSPLRLAGVNEQFF	TGTGCCAGCAGTCCACTAAGACTAGCGGGGGTCAATGAGCAGTTCTTC
TRBD1	TRBJ1-2	TRBV15	.	CATSRETGGKGGYTF	TGTGCCACCAGCAGAGAAACAGGGGGAAAAGGAGGCTACACCTTC
TRBD2	TRBJ2-7	TRBV7-8	.	CASSSRTSGLYEQYF	TGTGCCAGCAGCTCAAGGACTAGCGGGCTCTACGAGCAGTACTTC
.	TRBJ2-7	TRBV28	.	CASRLDGFYEQYF	TGTGCCAGCCGACTCGACGGATTCTACGAGCAGTACTTC